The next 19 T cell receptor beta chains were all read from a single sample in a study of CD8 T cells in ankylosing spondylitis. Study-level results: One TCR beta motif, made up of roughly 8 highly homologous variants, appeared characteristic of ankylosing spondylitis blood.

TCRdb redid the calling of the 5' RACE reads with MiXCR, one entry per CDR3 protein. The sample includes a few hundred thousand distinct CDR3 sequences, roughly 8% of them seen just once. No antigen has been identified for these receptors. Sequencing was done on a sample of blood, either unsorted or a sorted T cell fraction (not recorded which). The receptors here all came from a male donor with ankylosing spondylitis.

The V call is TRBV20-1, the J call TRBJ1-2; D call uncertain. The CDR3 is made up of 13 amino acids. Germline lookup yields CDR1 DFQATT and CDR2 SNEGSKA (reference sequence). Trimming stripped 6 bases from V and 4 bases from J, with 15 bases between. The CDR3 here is CSARNQASYGYTF. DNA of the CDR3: TGCAGTGCCCGCAACCAGGCTAGCTATGGCTACACCTTC.

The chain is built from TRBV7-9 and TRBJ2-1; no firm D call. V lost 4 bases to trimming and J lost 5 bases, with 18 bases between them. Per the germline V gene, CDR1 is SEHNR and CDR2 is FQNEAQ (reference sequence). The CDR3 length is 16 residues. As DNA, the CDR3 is TGTGCCAGCAGCTCCACTCAGACCCAAGGGCACAATGAGCAGTTCTTC. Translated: CASSSTQTQGHNEQFF.

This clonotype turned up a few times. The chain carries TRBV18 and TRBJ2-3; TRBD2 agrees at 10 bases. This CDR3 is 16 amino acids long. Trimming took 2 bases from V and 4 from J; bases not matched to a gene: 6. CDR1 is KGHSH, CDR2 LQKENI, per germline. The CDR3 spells CASSPALAGVPDTQYF. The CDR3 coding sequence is TGTGCCAGCTCACCAGCGCTAGCGGGAGTCCCAGATACGCAGTATTTT. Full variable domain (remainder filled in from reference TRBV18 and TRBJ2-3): NAGVMQNPRHLVRRRGQEARLRCSPMKGHSHVYWYRQLPEEGLKFMVYLQKENIIDESGMPKERFSAEFPKEGPSILRIQQVVRGDSAAYFCASSPALAGVPDTQYFGPGTRLTVL.

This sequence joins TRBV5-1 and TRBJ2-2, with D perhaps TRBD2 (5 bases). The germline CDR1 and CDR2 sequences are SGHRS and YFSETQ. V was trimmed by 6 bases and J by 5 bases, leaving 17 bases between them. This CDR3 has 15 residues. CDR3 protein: CASNRGLEGTGELFF. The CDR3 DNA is TGCGCCAGCAACCGAGGACTCGAAGGGACCGGGGAGCTGTTTTTT.

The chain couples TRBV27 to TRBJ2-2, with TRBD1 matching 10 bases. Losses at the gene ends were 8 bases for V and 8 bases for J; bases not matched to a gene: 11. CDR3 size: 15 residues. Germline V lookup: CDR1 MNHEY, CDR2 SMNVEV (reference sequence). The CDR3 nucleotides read TGTGCCAGCGGGGCCGGGACAGGGGTTTCTGGGGAGCTGTTTTTT. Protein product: CASGAGTGVSGELFF.

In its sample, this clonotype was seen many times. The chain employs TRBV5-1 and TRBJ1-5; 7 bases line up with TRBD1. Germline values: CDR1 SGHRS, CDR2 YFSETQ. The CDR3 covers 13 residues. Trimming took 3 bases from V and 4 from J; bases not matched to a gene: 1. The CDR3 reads CASSSGQNQPQHF. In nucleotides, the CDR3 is TGCGCCAGCAGCTCGGGACAGAATCAGCCCCAGCATTTT.

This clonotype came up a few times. CDR3 DNA sequence: TGCAGTGCTAGAGATGAGTACGGGGGCCGATACAATGAGCAGTTCTTC. Its protein is CSARDEYGGRYNEQFF. This chain uses TRBV20-1 with TRBJ2-1; perhaps D is TRBD1 or TRBD2 (6 bases each). The V gene lost 0 bases and the J gene lost 4 bases, with 16 bases spanning the gap. CDR3 length: 16 amino acids. Germline V gene sequence: CDR1 DFQATT, CDR2 SNEGSKA (reference sequence).

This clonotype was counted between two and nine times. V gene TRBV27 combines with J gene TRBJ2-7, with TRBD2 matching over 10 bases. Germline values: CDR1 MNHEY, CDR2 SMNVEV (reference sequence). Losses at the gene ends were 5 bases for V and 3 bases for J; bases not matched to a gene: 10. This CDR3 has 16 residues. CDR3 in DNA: TGTGCCAGCAGTCCCGGACTAGCGGAAATAAACTACGAGCAGTACTTC. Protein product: CASSPGLAEINYEQYF.

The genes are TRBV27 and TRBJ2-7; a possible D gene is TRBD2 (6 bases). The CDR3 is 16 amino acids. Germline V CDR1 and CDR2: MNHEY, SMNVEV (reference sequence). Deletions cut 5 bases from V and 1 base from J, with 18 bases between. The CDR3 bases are TGTGCCAGCAGTCCATTAGCGGCTGCTCCATCCTACGAGCAGTACTTC. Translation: CASSPLAAAPSYEQYF.

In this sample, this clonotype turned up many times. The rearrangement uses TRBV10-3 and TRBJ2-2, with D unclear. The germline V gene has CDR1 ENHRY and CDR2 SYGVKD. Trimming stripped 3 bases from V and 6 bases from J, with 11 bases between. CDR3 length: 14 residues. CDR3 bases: TGTGCCATCAGTGACCTTTGGGCGGCCGGGGAGCTGTTTTTT. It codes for CAISDLWAAGELFF.

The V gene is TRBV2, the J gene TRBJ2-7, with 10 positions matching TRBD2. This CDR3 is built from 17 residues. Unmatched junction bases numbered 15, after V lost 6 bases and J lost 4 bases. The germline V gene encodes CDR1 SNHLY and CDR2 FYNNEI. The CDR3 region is CASSPIGRSSGRYEQYF. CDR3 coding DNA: TGTGCCAGCAGCCCGATCGGAAGGTCTAGCGGGAGATACGAGCAGTACTTC.

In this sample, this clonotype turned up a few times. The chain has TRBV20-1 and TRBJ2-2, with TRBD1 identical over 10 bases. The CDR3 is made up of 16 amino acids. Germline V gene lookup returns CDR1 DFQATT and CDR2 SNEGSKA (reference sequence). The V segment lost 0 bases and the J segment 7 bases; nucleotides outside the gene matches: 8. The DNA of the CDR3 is TGCAGTGCTAGAGATCTCGGGACAGGGGCTGGCGGGGAGCTGTTTTTT. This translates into CSARDLGTGAGGELFF.

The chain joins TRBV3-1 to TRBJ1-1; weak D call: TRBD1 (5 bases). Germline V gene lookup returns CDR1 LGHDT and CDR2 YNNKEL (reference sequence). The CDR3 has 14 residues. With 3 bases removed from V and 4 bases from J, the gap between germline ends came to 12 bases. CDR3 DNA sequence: TGTGCCAGCAGCCATTCGACAGAGGGCACTGAAGCTTTCTTT. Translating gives CASSHSTEGTEAFF.

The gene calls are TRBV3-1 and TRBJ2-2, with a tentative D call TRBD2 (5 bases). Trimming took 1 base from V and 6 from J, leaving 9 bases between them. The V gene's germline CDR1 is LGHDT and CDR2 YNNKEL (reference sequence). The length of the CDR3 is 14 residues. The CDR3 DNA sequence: TGTGCCAGCAGCCAAGGAGGGCCTTCCGGGGAGCTGTTTTTT. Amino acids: CASSQGGPSGELFF. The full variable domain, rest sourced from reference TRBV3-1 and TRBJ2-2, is DTAVSQTPKYLVTQMGNDKSIKCEQNLGHDTMYWYKQDSKKFLKIMFSYNNKELIINETVPNRFSPKSPDKAHLNLHINSLELGDSAVYFCASSQGGPSGELFFGEGSRLTVL.

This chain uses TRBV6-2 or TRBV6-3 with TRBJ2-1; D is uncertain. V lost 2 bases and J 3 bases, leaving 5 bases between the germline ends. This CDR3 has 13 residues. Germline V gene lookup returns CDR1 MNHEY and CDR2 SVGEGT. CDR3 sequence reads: CASSYQDYNEQFF. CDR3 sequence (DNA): TGTGCCAGCAGTTACCAGGACTACAATGAGCAGTTCTTC.

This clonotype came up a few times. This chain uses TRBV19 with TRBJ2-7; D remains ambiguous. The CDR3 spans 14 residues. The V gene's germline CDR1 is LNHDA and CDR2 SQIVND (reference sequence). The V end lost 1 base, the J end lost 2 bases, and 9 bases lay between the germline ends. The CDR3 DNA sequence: TGTGCCAGTAGTATAGCGCAGGACGCCTACGAGCAGTACTTC. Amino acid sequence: CASSIAQDAYEQYF.

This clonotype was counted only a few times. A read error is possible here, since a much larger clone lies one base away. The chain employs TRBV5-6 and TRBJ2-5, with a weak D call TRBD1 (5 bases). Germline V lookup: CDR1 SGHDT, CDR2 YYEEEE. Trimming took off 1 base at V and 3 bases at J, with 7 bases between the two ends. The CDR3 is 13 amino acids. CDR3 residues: CASSLTGEETQYF. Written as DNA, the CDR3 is TGTGCCAGCAGCTTGACAGGTGAAGAGACCCAGTACTTC.

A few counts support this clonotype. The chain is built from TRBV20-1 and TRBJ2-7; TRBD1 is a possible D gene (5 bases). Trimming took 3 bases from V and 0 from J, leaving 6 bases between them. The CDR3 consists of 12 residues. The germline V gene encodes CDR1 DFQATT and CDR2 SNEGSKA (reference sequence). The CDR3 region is CSARTDSYEQYF. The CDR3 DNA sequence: TGCAGTGCTAGGACAGACTCCTACGAGCAGTACTTC.

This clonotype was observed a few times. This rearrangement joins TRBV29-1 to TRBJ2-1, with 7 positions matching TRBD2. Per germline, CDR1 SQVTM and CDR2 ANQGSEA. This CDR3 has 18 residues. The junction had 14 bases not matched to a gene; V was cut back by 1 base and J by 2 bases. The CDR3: CSVEVFGEGGNPYNEQFF. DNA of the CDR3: TGCAGCGTTGAAGTTTTTGGTGAGGGAGGGAACCCCTACAATGAGCAGTTCTTC.